This entry is about one T cell receptor (beta chain). Its antigen is as yet unknown. The sample is drawn from a study of a mutant IDH1 vaccine in newly diagnosed glioma. Turning to the study itself: It was at week 35 that visit V12 occurred, and at week 47 that visit V13 did.

Germline CDR1 is SGHTA and CDR2 is FQGNSA. Trimming shortened V by 1 base and J by 7 bases, and 20 bases separated the two germline ends. CDR3 length: 17 amino acids. Time point specified: week 35, safety follow-up. In the vaccine, a single dose held 300 ug of the mutant IDH1 20-mer peptide, along with topical imiquimod. The method was immunoSEQ multiplex PCR; TCRdb's version includes in-frame clones alone and lacks a portion of them. Of tens of thousands of clones in the sample, roughly 76% were seen once. Sequenced material: PBMCs, taken from a glioma patient whose treatment included an IDH1 peptide vaccine. The sequence came from a man aged 35 to 55 with glioma. The chain joins TRBV7-2 to TRBJ2-4; a weak D match, TRBD1 (5 bases). CDR3 sequence reads: CASSLGWPRERSNIQYF. The DNA for the CDR3 is TGTGCCAGCAGCTTAGGTTGGCCCAGGGAACGTAGTAACATTCAGTACTTC.